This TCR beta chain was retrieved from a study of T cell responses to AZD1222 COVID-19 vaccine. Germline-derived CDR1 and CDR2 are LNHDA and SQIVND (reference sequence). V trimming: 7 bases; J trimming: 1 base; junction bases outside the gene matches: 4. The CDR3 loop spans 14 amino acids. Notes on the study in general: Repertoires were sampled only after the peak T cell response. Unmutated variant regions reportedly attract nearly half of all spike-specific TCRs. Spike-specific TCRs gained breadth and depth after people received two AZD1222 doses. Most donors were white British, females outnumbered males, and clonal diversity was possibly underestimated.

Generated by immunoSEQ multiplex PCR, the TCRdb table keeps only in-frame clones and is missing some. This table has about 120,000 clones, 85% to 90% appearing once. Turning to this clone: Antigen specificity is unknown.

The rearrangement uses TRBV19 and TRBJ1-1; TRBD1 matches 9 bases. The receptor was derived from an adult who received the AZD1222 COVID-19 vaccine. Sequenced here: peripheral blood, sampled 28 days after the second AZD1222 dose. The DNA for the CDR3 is TGTGCCAGTACCTCGGGACAGGGGAACACTGAAGCTTTCTTT. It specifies CASTSGQGNTEAFF.